The 2 T cell receptor beta chains in this list originate from one sample, sequenced in a study of naive and memory T cell subsets. Study results and limitations: Naive repertoires, especially CD8, held a few larger clonotypes, possibly memory cells re-expressing CD45RA.

These receptors are not linked to any known antigen. Both TRBC1 and TRBC2 were covered by a beta constant-region primer of two equimolar oligonucleotides. Nested alpha and beta constant-region primers with the SP2 primer drove four PCR rounds on ligated cDNA. TCRdb analysed the UMI-ligation and nested PCR reads with MiXCR anew, one entry per CDR3 protein. The sample records roughly 150,000 distinct CDR3 sequences, approximately 20% being singletons. Material for sequencing was naive CD8+ T cells from blood. All receptors come from a human donor in good health.

The CDR3 coding sequence is TGTGCCAGCAGCTTAGGGGGACAGGACGAAGAGACCCAGTACTTC. It specifies CASSLGGQDEETQYF. This chain connects TRBV7-2 to TRBJ2-5; 8 nucleotides match TRBD1. V was clipped by 1 base and J by 3 bases; unmatched bases: 4. Germline V gene data show CDR1 as SGHTA and CDR2 as FQGNSA. The CDR3 is 15 residues long.

This clonotype was counted only a few times. The chain carries TRBV12-3 or TRBV12-4 and TRBJ2-1; TRBD2 matches 10 bases. The CDR3 is 14 amino acids. After removal of 6 bases from V and 8 bases from J, the junction contained 7 bases not matched to a gene. The CDR3 is CASSLKREGHEQFF. In DNA form, the CDR3 reads TGTGCCAGCAGCCTGAAGCGGGAGGGCCATGAGCAGTTCTTC.